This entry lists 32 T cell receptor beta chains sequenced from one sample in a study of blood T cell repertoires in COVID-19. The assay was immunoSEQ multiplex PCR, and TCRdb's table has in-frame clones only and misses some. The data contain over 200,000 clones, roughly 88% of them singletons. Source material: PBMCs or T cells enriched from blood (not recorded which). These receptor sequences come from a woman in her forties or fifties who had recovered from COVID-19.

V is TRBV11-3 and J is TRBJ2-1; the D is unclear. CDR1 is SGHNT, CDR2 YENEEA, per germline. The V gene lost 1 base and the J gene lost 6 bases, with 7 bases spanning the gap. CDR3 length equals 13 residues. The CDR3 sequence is CASSLGDSNEQFF. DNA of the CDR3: TGTGCCAGCAGCTTAGGAGATAGCAATGAGCAGTTCTTC.

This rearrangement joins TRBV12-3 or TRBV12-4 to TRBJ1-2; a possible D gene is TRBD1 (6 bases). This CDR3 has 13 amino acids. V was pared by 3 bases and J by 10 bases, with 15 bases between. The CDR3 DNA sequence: TGTGCCAGCAGTTTTTACAGGGTTTACGACTACACCTTC. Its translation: CASSFYRVYDYTF.

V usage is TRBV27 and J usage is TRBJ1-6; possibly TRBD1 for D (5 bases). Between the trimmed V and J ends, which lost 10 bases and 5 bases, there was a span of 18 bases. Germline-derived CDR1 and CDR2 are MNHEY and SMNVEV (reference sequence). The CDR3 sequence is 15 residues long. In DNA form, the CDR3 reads TGTGCCATACCACAAGCGGGACTTAATAATTCACCCCTCCACTTT. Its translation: CAIPQAGLNNSPLHF.

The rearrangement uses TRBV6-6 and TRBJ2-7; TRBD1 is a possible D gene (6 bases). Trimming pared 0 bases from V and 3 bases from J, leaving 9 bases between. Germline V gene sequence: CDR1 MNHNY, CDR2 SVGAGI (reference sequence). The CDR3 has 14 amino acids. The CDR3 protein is CASSYSQGIYEQYF. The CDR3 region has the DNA TGTGCCAGCAGTTACTCCCAGGGGATCTACGAGCAGTACTTC.

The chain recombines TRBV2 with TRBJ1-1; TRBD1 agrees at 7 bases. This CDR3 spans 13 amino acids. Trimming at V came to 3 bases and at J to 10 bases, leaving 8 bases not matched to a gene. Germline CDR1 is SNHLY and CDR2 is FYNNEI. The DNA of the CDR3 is TGTGCCAGCAGTGACGGCAGGGGGGTAGGAGCTTTCTTT. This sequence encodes CASSDGRGVGAFF. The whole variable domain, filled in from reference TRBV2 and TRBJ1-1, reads EPEVTQTPSHQVTQMGQEVILRCVPISNHLYFYWYRQILGQKVEFLVSFYNNEISEKSEIFDDQFSVERPDGSNFTLKIRSTKLEDSAMYFCASSDGRGVGAFFGQGTRLTVV.

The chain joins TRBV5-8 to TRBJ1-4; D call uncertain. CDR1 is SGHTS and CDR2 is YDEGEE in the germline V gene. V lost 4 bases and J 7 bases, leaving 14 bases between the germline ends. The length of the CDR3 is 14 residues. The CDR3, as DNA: TGTGCCAGCAGCCGGGGTTTTGGTAGTGAAAAACTGTTTTTT. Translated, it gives CASSRGFGSEKLFF.

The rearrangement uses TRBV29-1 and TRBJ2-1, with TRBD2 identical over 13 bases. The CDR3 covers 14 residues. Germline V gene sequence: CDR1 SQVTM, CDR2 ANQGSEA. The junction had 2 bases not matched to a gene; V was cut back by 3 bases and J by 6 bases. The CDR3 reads CSVEGTSGANEQFF. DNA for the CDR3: TGCAGCGTTGAGGGGACTAGCGGGGCCAATGAGCAGTTCTTC.

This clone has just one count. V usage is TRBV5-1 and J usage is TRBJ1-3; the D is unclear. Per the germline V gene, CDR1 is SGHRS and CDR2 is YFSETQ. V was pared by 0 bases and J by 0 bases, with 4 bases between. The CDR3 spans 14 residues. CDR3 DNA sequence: TGCGCCAGCAGCTTGGCTAGCTCTGGAAACACCATATATTTT. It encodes CASSLASSGNTIYF.

The CDR3 nucleotides read TGTGCCAGCAGCTTAGATGCGGGAGTCCTAACAGATACGCAGTATTTT. Its protein is CASSLDAGVLTDTQYF. The chain employs TRBV11-2 and TRBJ2-3, with TRBD2 identical over 7 bases. The V gene end was trimmed by 0 bases and the J gene end by 3 bases; junction bases not matched to a gene: 6. Germline-derived CDR1 and CDR2 are SGHAT and FQNNGV. The length of the CDR3 is 16 residues.

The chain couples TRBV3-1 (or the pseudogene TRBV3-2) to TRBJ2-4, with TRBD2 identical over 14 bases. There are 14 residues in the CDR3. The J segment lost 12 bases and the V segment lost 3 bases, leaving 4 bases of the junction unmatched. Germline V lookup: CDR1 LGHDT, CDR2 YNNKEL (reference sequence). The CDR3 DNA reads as TGTGCCAGCAGCCAGGGGACTAGCGGGAGTCCTCAGTACTTC. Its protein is CASSQGTSGSPQYF.

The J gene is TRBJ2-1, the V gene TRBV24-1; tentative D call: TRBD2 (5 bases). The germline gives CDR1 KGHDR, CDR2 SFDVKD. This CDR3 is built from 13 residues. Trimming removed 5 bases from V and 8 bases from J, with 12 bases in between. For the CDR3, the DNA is TGTGCCACCAGTGGGGGAGTGATCGATGAGCAGTTCTTC. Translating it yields CATSGGVIDEQFF.

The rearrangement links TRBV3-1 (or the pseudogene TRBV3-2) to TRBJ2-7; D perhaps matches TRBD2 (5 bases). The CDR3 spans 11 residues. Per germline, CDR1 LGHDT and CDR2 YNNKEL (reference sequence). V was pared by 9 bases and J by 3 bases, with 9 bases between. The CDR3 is CASSGSYEQYF. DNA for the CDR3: TGTGCCAGTTCGGGGAGCTACGAGCAGTACTTC.

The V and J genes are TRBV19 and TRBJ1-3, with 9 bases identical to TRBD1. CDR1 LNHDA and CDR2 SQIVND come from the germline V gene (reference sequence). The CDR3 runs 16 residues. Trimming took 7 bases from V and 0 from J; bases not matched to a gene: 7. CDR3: CASTQGQGYSGNTIYF. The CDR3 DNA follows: TGTGCCAGTACCCAGGGACAGGGTTACTCTGGAAACACCATATATTTT.

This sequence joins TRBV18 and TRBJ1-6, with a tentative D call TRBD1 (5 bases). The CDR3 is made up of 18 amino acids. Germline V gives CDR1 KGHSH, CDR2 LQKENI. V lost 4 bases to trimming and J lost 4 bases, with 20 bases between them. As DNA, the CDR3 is TGTGCCAGCTCACGAAGGATTGACAGCACGAATTATAATTCACCCCTCCACTTT. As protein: CASSRRIDSTNYNSPLHF.

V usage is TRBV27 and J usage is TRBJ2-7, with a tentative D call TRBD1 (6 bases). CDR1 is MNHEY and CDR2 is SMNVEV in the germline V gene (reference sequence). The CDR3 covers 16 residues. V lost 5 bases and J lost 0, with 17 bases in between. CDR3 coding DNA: TGTGCCAGCAGTCTCACTGCCAGGGGCTCCTCCTACGAGCAGTACTTC. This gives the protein CASSLTARGSSYEQYF.

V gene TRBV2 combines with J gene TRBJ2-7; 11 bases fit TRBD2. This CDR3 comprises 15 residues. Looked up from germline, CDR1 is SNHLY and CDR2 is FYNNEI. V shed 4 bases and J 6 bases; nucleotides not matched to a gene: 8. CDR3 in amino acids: CASSATTSGKIEQYF. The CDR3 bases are TGTGCCAGCAGTGCAACGACTAGCGGGAAAATCGAGCAGTACTTC.

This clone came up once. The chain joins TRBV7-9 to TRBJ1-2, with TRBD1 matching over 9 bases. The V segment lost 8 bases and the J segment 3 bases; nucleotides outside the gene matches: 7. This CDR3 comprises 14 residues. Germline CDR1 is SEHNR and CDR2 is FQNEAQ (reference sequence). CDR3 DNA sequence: TGTGCCAGCGAGACAGGGGGGTCTGACTATGGCTACACCTTC. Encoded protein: CASETGGSDYGYTF.

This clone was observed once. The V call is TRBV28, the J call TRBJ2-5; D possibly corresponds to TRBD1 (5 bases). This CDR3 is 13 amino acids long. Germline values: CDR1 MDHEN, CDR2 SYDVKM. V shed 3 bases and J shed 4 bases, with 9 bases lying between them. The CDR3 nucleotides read TGTGCCAGCAGTTTGTTGGACATAGAGACCCAGTACTTC. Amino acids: CASSLLDIETQYF.

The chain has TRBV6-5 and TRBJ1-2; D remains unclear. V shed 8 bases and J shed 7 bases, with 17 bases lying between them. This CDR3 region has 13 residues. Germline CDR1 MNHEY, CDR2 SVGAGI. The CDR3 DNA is TGTGCCAGCGGTAGAGGTGATCTCTCTGGCTACACCTTC. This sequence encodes CASGRGDLSGYTF.

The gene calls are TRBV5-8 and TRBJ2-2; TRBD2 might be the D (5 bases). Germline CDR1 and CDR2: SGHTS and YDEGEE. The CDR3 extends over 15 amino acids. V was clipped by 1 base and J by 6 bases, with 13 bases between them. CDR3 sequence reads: CASSLIGERAGELFF. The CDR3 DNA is TGTGCCAGCAGCTTGATCGGGGAAAGAGCCGGGGAGCTGTTTTTT.

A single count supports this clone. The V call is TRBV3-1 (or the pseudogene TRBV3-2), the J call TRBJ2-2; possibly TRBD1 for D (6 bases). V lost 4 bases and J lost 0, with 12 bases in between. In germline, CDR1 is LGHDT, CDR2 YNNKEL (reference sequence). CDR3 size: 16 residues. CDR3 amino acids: CASSRLQGPNTGELFF. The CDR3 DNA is TGTGCCAGCAGCCGTCTACAGGGTCCGAACACCGGGGAGCTGTTTTTT.

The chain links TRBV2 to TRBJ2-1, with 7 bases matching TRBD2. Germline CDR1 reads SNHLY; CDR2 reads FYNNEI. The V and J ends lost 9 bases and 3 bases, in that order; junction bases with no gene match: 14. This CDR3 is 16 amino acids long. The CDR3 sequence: CARTSGGGTLYNEQFF. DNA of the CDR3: TGTGCCAGGACCAGTGGGGGGGGGACCCTCTACAATGAGCAGTTCTTC.

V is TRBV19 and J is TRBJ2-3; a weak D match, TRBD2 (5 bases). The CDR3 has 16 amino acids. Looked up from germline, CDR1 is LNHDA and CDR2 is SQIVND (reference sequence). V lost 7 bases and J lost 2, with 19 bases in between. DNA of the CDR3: TGTGCCAGTACCGAAGGAGACTATCTGTACACAGATACGCAGTATTTT. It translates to CASTEGDYLYTDTQYF.

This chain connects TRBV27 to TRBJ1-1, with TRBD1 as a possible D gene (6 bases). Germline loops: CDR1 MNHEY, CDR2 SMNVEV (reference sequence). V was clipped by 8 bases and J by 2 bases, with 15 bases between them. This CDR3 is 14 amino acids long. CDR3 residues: CASLVMGANTEAFF. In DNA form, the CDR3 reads TGTGCCAGCCTAGTTATGGGGGCCAACACTGAAGCTTTCTTT.

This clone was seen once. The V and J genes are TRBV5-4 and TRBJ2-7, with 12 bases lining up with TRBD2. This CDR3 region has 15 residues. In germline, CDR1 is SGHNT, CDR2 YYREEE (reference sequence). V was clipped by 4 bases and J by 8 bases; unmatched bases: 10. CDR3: CASSPQTSGSFQQYF. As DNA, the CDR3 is TGTGCCAGCAGCCCACAGACTAGCGGGAGTTTTCAGCAGTACTTC.

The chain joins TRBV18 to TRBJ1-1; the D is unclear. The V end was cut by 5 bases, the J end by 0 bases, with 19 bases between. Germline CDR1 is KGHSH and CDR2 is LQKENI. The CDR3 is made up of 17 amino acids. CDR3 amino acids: CASSDNRIDQMNTEAFF. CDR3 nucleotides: TGTGCCAGCTCAGACAACAGAATCGATCAAATGAACACTGAAGCTTTCTTT.

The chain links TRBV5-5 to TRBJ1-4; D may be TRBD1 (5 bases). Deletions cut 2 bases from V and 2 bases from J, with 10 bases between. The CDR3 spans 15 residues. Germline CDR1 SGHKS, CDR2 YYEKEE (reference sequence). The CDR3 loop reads CASSFWGDTNEKLFF. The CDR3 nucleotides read TGTGCCAGCAGCTTCTGGGGGGATACTAATGAAAAACTGTTTTTT.

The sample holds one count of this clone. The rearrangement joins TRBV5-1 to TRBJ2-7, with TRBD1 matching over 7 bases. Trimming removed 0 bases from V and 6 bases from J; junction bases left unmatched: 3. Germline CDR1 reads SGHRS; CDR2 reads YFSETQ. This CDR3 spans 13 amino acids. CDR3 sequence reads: CASSLGEGAEQYF. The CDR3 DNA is TGCGCCAGCAGCTTGGGTGAGGGGGCCGAGCAGTACTTC.

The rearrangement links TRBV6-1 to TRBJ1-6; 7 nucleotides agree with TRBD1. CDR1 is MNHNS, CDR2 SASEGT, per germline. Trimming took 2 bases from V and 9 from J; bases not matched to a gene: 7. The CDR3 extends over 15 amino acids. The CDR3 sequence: CASSELRQGSSPLHF. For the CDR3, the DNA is TGTGCCAGCAGTGAACTAAGACAGGGATCTTCACCCCTCCACTTT.

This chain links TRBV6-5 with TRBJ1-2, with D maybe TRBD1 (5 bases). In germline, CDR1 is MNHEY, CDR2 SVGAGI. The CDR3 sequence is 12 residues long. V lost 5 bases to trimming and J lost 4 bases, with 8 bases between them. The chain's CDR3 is CASSRGVYGYTF. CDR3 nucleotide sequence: TGTGCCAGCAGTCGGGGGGTCTATGGCTACACCTTC.

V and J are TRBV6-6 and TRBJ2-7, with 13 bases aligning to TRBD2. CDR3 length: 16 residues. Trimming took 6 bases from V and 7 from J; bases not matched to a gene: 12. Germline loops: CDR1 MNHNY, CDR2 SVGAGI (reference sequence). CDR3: CASSPSGLAGDREQYF. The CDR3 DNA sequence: TGTGCCAGCAGCCCTAGTGGACTAGCGGGAGATCGGGAGCAGTACTTC.

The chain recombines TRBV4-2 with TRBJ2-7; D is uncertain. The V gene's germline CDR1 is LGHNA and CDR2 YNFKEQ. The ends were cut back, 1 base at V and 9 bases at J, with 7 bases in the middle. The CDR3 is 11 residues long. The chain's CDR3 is CASSQGDSQYF. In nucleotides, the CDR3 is TGTGCCAGCAGCCAAGGAGATTCGCAGTACTTC.